This TCR beta chain is drawn from a study of T cell changes during pregnancy in multiple sclerosis. V trimming: 5 bases; J trimming: 6 bases; junction bases outside the gene matches: 7. CDR1 is SGHNT, CDR2 YENEEA, per germline. This CDR3 region has 14 residues. Some clones are missing from TCRdb's copy, which holds only in-frame ones; the method was immunoSEQ multiplex PCR. This table has under 40,000 clones, 80% to 95% appearing once. Sequenced here: CD4+ T cells from peripheral blood mononuclear cells, sampled in the third trimester of pregnancy. This TCR derives from a female donor in good health, enrolled as a control in a pregnancy study. The J gene is TRBJ2-3, the V gene TRBV11-3, with 8 bases matching TRBD2. The CDR3 DNA reads TGTGCCAGCAGCCGGGGGGGGCCTAGGGATACGCAGTATTTT. Its translation is CASSRGGPRDTQYF.